The T cell receptor beta chain under discussion was sequenced for a study of Graves' ophthalmopathy and Graves' hyperthyroidism. Amplification of TCR beta CDR3 regions used RNA transcripts. The first-round RT-PCR employed HTBI primers together with the Qiagen OneStep RT-PCR kit. A multiplex PCR was then performed as the second round. TCRdb reprocessed the multiplex PCR reads via MiXCR and lists one record per CDR3 protein. The sample holds about 740,000 distinct CDR3 sequences; roughly 40% are singletons and the top ten take 44%. This clonotype appeared once. Its specificity is not known. One end of the junction does not line up with germline, which may come from a read error. Study findings and constraints: Its predictions of ophthalmopathy progression gave the model over 70% sensitivity and 72% to 75% specificity.

This sequence was found in an adult man with Graves' ophthalmopathy. Sequencing was done on a sample of peripheral blood.

CDR3 sequence: CASGAGQNQPRHF. CDR3 bases: TGTGCCAGCGGGGCGGGACAGAATCAGCCCCGGCATTTT. This rearrangement joins TRBV11-2 to TRBJ1-5, with 7 bases aligning to TRBD1. The CDR3 sequence is 13 residues long. Germline-derived CDR1 and CDR2 are SGHAT and FQNNGV.